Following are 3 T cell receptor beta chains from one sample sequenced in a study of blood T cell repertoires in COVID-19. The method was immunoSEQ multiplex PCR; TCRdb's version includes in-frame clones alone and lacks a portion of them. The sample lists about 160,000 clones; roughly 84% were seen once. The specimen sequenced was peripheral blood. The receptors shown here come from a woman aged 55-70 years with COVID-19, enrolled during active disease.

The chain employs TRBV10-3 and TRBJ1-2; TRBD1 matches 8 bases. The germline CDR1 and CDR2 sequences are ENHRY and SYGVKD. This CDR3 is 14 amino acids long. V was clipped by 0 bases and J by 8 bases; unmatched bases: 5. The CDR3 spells CAISESRTGRGYTF. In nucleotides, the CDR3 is TGTGCCATCAGTGAGTCAAGGACAGGGAGAGGCTACACCTTC.

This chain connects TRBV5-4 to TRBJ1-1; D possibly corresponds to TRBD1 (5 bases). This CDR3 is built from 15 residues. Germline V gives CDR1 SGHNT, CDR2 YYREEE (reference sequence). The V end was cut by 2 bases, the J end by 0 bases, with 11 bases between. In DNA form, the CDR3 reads TGTGCCAGCAGCTTCCAGGGTCTTCTGAACACTGAAGCTTTCTTT. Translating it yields CASSFQGLLNTEAFF.

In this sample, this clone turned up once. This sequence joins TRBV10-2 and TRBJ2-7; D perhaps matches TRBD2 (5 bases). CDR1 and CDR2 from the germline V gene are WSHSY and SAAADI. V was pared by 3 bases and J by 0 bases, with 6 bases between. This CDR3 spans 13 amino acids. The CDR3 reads CASSDGNSYEQYF. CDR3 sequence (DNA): TGCGCCAGCAGTGACGGGAACTCCTACGAGCAGTACTTC.